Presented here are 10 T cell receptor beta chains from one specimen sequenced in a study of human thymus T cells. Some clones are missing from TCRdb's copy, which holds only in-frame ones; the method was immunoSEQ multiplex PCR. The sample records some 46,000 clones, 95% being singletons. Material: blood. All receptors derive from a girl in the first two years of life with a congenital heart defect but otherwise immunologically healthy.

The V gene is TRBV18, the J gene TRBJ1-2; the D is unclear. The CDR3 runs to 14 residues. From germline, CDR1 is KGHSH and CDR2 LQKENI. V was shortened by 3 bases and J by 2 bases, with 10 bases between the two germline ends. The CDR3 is CASSPDPGNYGYTF. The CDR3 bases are TGTGCCAGCTCACCGGATCCAGGAAACTATGGCTACACCTTC.

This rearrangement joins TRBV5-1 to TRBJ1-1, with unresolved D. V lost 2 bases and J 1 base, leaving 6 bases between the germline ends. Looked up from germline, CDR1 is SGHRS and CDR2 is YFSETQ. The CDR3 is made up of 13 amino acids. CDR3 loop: CASSFNRNTEAFF. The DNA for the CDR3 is TGCGCCAGCAGCTTTAACAGGAACACTGAAGCTTTCTTT. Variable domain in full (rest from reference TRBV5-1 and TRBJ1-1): KAGVTQTPRYLIKTRGQQVTLSCSPISGHRSVSWYQQTPGQGLQFLFEYFSETQRNKGNFPGRFSGRQFSNSRSEMNVSTLELGDSALYLCASSFNRNTEAFFGQGTRLTVV.

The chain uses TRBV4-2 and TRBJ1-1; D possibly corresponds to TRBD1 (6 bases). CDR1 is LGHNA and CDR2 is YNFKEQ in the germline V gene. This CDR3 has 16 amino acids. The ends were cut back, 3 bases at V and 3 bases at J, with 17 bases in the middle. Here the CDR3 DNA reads TGTGCCAGCAGCCAGGGTCTGGACAGATCCTACACTGAAGCTTTCTTT. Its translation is CASSQGLDRSYTEAFF.

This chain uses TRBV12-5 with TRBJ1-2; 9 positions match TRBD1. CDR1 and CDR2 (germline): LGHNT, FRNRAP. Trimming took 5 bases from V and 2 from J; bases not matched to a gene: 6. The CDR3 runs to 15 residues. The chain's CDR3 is CASGLHGTGNYGYTF. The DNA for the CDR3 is TGTGCTAGTGGTCTTCACGGGACAGGGAACTATGGCTACACCTTC. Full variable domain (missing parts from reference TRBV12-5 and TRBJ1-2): DARVTQTPRHKVTEMGQEVTMRCQPILGHNTVFWYRQTMMQGLELLAYFRNRAPLDDSGMPKDRFSAEMPDATLATLKIQPSEPRDSAVYFCASGLHGTGNYGYTFGSGTRLTVV.

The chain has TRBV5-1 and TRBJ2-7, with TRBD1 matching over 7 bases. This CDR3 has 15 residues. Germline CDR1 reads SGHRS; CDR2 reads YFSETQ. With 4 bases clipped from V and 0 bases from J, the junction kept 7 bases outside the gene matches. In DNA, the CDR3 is TGCGCCAGCAGCCCCCGACAGGGTGTCTCCTACGAGCAGTACTTC. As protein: CASSPRQGVSYEQYF.

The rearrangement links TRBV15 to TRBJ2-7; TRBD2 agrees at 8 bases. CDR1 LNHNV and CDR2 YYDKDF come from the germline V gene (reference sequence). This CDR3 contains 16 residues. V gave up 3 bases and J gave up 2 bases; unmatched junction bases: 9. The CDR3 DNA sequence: TGTGCCACCAGCAGTTTGCCCGGGAGGGGGGCCTACGAGCAGTACTTC. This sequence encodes CATSSLPGRGAYEQYF.

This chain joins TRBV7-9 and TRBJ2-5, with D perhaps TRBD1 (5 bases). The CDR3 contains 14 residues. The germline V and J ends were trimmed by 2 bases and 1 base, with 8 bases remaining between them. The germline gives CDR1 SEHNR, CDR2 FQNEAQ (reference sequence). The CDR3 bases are TGTGCCAGCAGCTTAAGGACACCCCAAGAGACCCAGTACTTC. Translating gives CASSLRTPQETQYF.

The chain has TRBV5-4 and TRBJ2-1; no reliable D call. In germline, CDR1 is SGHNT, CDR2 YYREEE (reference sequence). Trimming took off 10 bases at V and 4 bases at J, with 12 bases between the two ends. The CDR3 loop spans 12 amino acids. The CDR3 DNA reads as TGTGCCTACTTGGACCTTTACAATGAGCAGTTCTTC. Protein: CAYLDLYNEQFF.

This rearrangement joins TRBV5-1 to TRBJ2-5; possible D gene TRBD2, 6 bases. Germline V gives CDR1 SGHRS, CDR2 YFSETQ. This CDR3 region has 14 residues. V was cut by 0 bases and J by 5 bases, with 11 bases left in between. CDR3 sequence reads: CASSLVSSGETQYF. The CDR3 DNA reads TGCGCCAGCAGCTTGGTGTCCAGCGGGGAGACCCAGTACTTC.

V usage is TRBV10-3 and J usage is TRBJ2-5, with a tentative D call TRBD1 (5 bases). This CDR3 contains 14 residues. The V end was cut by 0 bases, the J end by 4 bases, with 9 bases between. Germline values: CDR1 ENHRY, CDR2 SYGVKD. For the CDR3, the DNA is TGTGCCATCAGTGAGTCCCAGGGCGGAGAGACCCAGTACTTC. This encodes CAISESQGGETQYF.